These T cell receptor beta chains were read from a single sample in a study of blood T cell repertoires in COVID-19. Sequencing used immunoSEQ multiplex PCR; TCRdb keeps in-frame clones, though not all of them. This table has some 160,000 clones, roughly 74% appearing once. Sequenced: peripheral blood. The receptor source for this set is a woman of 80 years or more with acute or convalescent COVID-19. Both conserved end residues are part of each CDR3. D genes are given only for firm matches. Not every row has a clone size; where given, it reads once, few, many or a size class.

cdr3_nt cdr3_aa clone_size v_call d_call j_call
TGTGCCAGCAGCCTAACCGGGACAGTAAATGGCTACACCTTC CASSLTGTVNGYTF . TRBV7-2 TRBD1 TRBJ1-2
TGTGCCAGCAGCCAATCAGGACAGGGGGCTGGACAGCCCCAGCATTTT CASSQSGQGAGQPQHF once TRBV16 TRBD1 TRBJ1-5
TGTGCCAGTAGTATTAACAGGAGACTCTATGGCTACACCTTC CASSINRRLYGYTF . TRBV19 . TRBJ1-2
TGTGCCAGCAGCGACCTTGGAGGGAGCGGCGGGGAGCTGTTTTTT CASSDLGGSGGELFF . TRBV6-5 . TRBJ2-2
TGCGCCAGCAGCTCGGGACAGAATCAGCCCCAGCATTTT CASSSGQNQPQHF . TRBV5-1 TRBD1 TRBJ1-5
TGCGCCAGCAGCCCTGACCGAGCGGGGGGGCCGGGAGATACGCAGTATTTT CASSPDRAGGPGDTQYF many TRBV5-1 TRBD2 TRBJ2-3
TGTGCCAGCAGCATAGGGACAGCCGTTTCCTACGAGCAGTACTTC CASSIGTAVSYEQYF . TRBV5-5 TRBD1 TRBJ2-7
TGTGCCAGCAGCTTAGTTCAGGGGGGAGAGACCCAGTACTTC CASSLVQGGETQYF . TRBV7-9 . TRBJ2-5
TGTGCCAGCAGCTTAGGACTAGCGGGAGGAAGCCCCTACGAGCAGTACTTC CASSLGLAGGSPYEQYF . TRBV7-2 TRBD2 TRBJ2-7
TGTGCCGGACGGAGCGGGAACACTGAAGCTTTCTTT CAGRSGNTEAFF . TRBV6-5 . TRBJ1-1
TGTGCCATCAGTGAATTCCTCGGGACAGGGGGCGCAGATACGCAGTATTTT CAISEFLGTGGADTQYF . TRBV10-3 TRBD1 TRBJ2-3
TGTGCCAGCAGCGTAGGGCAAGCGGGAGGTTCTGAGCAGTTCTTC CASSVGQAGGSEQFF . TRBV9 TRBD2 TRBJ2-1
TGTGCCAGCAGCCTAGCGGGAGCCGAGCAGTACTTC CASSLAGAEQYF . TRBV6-5 TRBD2 TRBJ2-7
TGCGCCAGCAGCTTGGGTCTAGCGGGAGGACGGGATGAGCAGTTCTTC CASSLGLAGGRDEQFF . TRBV5-1 TRBD2 TRBJ2-1
TGCGCCAGCAGCTTCGGACAGGGCGGAAATTCACCCCTCCACTTT CASSFGQGGNSPLHF . TRBV5-1 TRBD1 TRBJ1-6
TGTGCCACCAGCAGAGATTCGGGACTAGCGGGAAGGGAGCAGTTCTTC CATSRDSGLAGREQFF . TRBV15 TRBD2 TRBJ2-1
TGTGCCAGCAGCGGGGGGACTGGGGCCAACGTCCTGACTTTC CASSGGTGANVLTF . TRBV14 . TRBJ2-6